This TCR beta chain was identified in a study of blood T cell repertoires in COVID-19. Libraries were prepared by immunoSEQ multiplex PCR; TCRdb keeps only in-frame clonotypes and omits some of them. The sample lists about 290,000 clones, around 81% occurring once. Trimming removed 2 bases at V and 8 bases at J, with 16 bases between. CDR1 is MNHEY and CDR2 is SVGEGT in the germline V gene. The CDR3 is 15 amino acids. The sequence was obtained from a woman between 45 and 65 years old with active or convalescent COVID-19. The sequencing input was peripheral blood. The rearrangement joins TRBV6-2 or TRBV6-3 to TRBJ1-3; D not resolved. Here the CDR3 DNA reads TGTGCCAGCAGTTACCCCAAGGGAGGAGGAGACACCATATATTTT. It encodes CASSYPKGGGDTIYF.